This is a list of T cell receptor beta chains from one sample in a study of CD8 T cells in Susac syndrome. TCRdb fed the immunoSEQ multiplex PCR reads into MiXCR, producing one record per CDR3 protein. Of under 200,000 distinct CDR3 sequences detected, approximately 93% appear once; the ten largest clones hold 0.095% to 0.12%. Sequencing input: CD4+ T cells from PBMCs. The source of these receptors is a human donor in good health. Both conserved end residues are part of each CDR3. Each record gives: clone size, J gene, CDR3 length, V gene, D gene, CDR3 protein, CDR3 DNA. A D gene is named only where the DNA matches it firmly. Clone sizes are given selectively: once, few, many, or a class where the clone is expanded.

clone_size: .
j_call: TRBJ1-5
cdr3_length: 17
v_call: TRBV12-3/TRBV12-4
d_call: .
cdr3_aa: CASSPNAGLGSNQPQHF
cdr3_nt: TGTGCCAGCAGTCCGAATGCAGGGCTCGGAAGCAATCAGCCCCAGCATTTT

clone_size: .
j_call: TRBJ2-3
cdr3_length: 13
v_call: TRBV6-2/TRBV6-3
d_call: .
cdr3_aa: CATLRRETDTQYF
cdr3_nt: TGTGCCACCCTCAGGAGAGAGACAGATACGCAGTATTTT

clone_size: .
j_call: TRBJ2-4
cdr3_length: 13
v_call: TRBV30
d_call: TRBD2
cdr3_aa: CAWSHSGGNIQYF
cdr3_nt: TGTGCCTGGAGTCATAGCGGGGGTAACATTCAGTACTTC

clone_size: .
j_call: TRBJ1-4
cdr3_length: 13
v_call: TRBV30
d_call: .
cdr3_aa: CACQSRSNEKLFF
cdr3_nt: TGTGCCTGCCAGAGTCGATCTAATGAAAAACTGTTTTTT

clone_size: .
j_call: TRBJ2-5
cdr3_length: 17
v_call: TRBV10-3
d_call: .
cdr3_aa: CAISESNRGAGEETQYF
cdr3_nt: TGTGCCATCAGTGAGTCGAACCGTGGGGCGGGTGAAGAGACCCAGTACTTC

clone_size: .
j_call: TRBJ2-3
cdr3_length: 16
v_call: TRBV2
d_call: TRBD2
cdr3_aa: CASTERAGGNTDTQYF
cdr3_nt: TGTGCCAGCACTGAAAGGGCGGGGGGCAACACAGATACGCAGTATTTT

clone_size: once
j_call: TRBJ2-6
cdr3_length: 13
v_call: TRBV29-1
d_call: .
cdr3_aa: CSVRMSGANVLTF
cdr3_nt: TGCAGCGTTAGGATGTCTGGGGCCAACGTCCTGACTTTC

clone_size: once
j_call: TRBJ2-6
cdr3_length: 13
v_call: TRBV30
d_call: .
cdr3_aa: CAIRNSGANVLTF
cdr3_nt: TGTGCGATCAGAAACTCTGGGGCCAACGTCCTGACTTTC

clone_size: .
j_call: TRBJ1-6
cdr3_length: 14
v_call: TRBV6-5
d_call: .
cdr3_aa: CASTEGGYNSPLHF
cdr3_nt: TGTGCCAGCACAGAGGGAGGTTATAATTCACCCCTCCACTTT

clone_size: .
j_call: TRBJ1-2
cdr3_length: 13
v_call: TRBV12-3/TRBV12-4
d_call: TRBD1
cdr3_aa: CASSFAGGDGYTF
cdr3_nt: TGTGCCAGCAGTTTCGCAGGGGGCGATGGCTACACCTTC

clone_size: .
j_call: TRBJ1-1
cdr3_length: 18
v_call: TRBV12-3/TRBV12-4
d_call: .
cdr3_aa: CASSFRPMGVSKGTEAFF
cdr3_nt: TGTGCCAGCAGTTTTAGGCCCATGGGGGTTTCGAAGGGGACTGAAGCTTTCTTT

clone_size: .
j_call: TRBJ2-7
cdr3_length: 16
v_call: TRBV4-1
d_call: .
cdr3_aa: CASSQDLAGSTYEQYF
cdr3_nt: TGCGCCAGCAGCCAAGATCTCGCAGGGAGTACCTACGAGCAGTACTTC

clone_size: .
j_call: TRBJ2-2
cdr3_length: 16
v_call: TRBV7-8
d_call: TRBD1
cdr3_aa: CASSALRGTNTGELFF
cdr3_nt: TGTGCCAGCAGCGCACTCAGGGGGACGAACACCGGGGAGCTGTTTTTT

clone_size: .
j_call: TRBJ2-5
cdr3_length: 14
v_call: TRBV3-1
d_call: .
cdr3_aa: CASSLLGAEETQYF
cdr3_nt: TGTGCCAGCAGCCTATTGGGGGCGGAAGAGACCCAGTACTTC

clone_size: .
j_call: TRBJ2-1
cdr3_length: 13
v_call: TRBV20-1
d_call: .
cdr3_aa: CSAFFPEYNEQFF
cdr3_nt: TGCAGTGCGTTCTTTCCGGAGTACAATGAGCAGTTCTTC

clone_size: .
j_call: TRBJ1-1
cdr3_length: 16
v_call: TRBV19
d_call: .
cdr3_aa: CASSMVRFPGGTEAFF
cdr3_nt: TGTGCCAGTAGTATGGTCCGGTTCCCCGGTGGGACTGAAGCTTTCTTT

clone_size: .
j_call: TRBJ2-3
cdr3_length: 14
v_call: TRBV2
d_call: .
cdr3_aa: CASRPNVRTDTQYF
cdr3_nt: TGTGCCAGCAGACCCAACGTTCGCACAGATACGCAGTATTTT

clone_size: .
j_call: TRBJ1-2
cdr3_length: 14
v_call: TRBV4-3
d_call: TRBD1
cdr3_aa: CASSRTGTNYGYTF
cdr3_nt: TGCGCCAGCAGCCGGACAGGGACCAACTATGGCTACACCTTC

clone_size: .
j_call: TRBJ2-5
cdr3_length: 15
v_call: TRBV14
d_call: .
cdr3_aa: CASSRRDSRRETQYF
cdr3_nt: TGTGCCAGCAGCCGCCGGGACTCAAGGAGGGAGACCCAGTACTTC

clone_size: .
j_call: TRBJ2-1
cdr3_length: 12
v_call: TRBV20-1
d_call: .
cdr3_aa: CSARILRNEQFF
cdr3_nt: TGCAGTGCTAGAATTCTCCGGAATGAGCAGTTCTTC

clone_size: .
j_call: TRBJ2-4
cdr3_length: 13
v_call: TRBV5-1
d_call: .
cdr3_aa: CASSFRRENIQYF
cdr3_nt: TGCGCCAGCAGCTTCCGGAGGGAAAACATTCAGTACTTC

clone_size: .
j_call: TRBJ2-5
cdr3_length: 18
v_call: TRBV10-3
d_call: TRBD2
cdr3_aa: CAISEGMISGRYQETQYF
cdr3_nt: TGTGCCATCAGTGAGGGGATGATAAGCGGGAGGTACCAAGAGACCCAGTACTTC

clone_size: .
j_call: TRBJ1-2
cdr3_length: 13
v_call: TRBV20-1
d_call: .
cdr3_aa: CSARFTRRDGYTF
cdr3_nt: TGCAGTGCTAGATTTACAAGGAGGGATGGCTACACCTTC

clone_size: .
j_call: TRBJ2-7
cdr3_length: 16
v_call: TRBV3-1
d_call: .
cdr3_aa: CASSQDWPATFYEQYF
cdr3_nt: TGTGCCAGCAGCCAAGATTGGCCAGCTACGTTCTACGAGCAGTACTTC

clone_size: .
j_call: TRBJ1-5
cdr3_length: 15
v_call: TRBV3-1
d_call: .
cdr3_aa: CASSQGIPYSQPQHF
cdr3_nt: TGTGCCAGCAGCCAAGGTATTCCCTACTCTCAGCCCCAGCATTTT

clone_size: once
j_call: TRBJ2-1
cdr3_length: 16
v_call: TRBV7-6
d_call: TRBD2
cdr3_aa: CASSWPGLAGGGEQFF
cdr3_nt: TGTGCCAGCAGCTGGCCGGGACTAGCGGGGGGGGGTGAGCAGTTCTTC

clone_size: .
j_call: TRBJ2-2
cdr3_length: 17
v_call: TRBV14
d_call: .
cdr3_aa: CASSQVKGTLNTGELFF
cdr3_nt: TGTGCCAGCAGCCAAGTTAAGGGGACTCTGAACACCGGGGAGCTGTTTTTT

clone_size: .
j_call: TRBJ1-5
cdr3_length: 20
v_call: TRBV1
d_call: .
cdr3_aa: CTSSQDPGTGGPNSNQPQHF
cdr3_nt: TGCACCAGCAGCCAAGATCCCGGGACAGGGGGCCCTAATAGCAATCAGCCCCAGCATTTT

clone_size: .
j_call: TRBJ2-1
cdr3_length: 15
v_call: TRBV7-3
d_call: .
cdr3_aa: CASSSGASAYNEQFF
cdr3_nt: TGTGCCAGCAGCTCTGGGGCTAGCGCCTACAATGAGCAGTTCTTC

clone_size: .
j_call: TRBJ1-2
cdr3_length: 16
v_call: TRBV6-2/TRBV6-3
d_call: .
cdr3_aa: CASSRREKTGIYGYTF
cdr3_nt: TGTGCCAGCAGTAGAAGAGAAAAGACAGGCATCTATGGCTACACCTTC

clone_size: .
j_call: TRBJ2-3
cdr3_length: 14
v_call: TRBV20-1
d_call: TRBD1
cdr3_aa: CSASMQGVGDTQYF
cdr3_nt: TGCAGTGCTTCAATGCAGGGGGTGGGCGATACGCAGTATTTT

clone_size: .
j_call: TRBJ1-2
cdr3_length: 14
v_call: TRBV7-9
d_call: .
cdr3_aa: CASSLLGVNYGYTF
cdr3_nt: TGTGCCAGCAGCCTCCTGGGGGTCAACTATGGCTACACCTTC

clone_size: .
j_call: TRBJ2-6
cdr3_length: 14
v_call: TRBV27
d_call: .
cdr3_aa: CASSSFAGANVLTF
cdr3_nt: TGTGCCAGCAGTTCCTTTGCGGGGGCCAACGTCCTGACTTTC

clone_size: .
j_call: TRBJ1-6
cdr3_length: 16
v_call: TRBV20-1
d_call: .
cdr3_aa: CSASPGAGMDNSPLHF
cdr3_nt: TGCAGTGCTAGCCCAGGCGCGGGGATGGATAATTCACCCCTCCACTTT

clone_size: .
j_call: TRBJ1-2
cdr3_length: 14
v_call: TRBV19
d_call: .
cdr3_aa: CASRLTRDTYGYTF
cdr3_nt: TGTGCCAGTAGGCTGACCCGGGACACCTATGGCTACACCTTC

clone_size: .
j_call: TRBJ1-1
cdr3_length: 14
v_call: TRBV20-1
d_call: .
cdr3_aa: CSARKEISNTEAFF
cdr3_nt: TGCAGTGCTAGAAAGGAAATCAGTAACACTGAAGCTTTCTTT

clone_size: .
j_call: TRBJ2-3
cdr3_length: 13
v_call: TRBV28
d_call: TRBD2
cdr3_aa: CASTLSGGDTQYF
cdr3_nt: TGTGCCAGCACCCTTAGCGGGGGGGATACGCAGTATTTT